Presented here are 10 T cell receptor beta chains from one specimen sequenced in a study of blood T cell repertoires in COVID-19 (dated by TCRdb to 2018 to 2020). The library was obtained by the immunoSEQ multiplex PCR assay. Here the immuneACCESS table is served through TCRdb, limited to in-frame sequences with V and J called. Missing clones are a known gap in these copies; in checked studies unresolved V genes cover under half, and the rest lacks a known reason. The sample table records more than 300,000 clones; around 87% of these occur just once. The top ten hold 1.5% to 2% of the sample. The specimen sequenced was PBMCs or T cells enriched from blood (not recorded which). These receptors were taken from a man between 35 and 55 years old in a cohort exposed to, infected with or recovered from COVID-19 (not recorded which).

The rearrangement links TRBV4-1 to TRBJ2-6; D might be TRBD2 (5 bases). V lost 4 bases, J lost 0 bases, and 13 bases lay in between. This CDR3 is built from 17 residues. The germline V gene encodes CDR1 MGHRA and CDR2 YSYEKL. The CDR3 protein is CASSPGWETSGANVLTF. DNA of the CDR3: TGCGCCAGCAGCCCAGGTTGGGAGACCTCTGGGGCCAACGTCCTGACTTTC.

The gene calls are TRBV30 and TRBJ2-7; the D is unclear. This CDR3 has 13 amino acids. V lost 1 base, J lost 7 bases, and 14 bases lay in between. The germline gives CDR1 GTSNPN, CDR2 SVGIG (reference sequence). The CDR3 sequence: CAWSGASSREQYF. The DNA of the CDR3 is TGTGCCTGGAGTGGCGCAAGTTCTAGGGAGCAGTACTTC.

This clone was recorded once. The same CDR3 can be traced to other DNA sequences in this sample. This sequence joins TRBV5-1 and TRBJ2-1, with 13 bases aligning to TRBD2. From germline, CDR1 is SGHRS and CDR2 YFSETQ. This CDR3 is 15 amino acids long. V trimming: 2 bases; J trimming: 6 bases; junction bases outside the gene matches: 2. The CDR3 reads CASSFGLAGVNEQFF. The CDR3 nucleotides are TGCGCCAGCAGCTTCGGACTAGCGGGAGTCAATGAGCAGTTCTTC. Full variable domain (outside the CDR3, taken from reference TRBV5-1 and TRBJ2-1): KAGVTQTPRYLIKTRGQQVTLSCSPISGHRSVSWYQQTPGQGLQFLFEYFSETQRNKGNFPGRFSGRQFSNSRSEMNVSTLELGDSALYLCASSFGLAGVNEQFFGPGTRLTVL.

As regards this clone: This specimen includes other DNA sequences encoding the same CDR3. The chain carries TRBV5-4 and TRBJ2-7, with TRBD1 matching over 12 bases. Trimming cost V 3 bases and J 4 bases; bases outside gene matches: 5. CDR1 and CDR2 (germline): SGHNT, YYREEE (reference sequence). This CDR3 comprises 15 residues. The CDR3 DNA reads as TGTGCCAGCAGCTCTCCGGGACAGGGGGCTTACGAGCAGTACTTC. It specifies CASSSPGQGAYEQYF.

The genes are TRBV6-2 or TRBV6-3 and TRBJ2-7; 7 bases map to TRBD2. The J segment lost 0 bases and the V segment lost 6 bases, leaving 8 bases of the junction unmatched. From germline, CDR1 is MNHEY and CDR2 SVGEGT. The CDR3 extends over 15 amino acids. CDR3 in amino acids: CASSSRSGSSYEQYF. DNA for the CDR3: TGTGCCAGCAGCTCGCGTAGCGGGTCCTCCTACGAGCAGTACTTC.

V is TRBV4-2 and J is TRBJ1-2; TRBD1 matches at 8 bases. This CDR3 comprises 18 residues. Germline CDR1 LGHNA, CDR2 YNFKEQ. Trimming cost V 0 bases and J 2 bases; bases outside gene matches: 11. CDR3 loop: CASSQEYPLQGVNYGYTF. The CDR3 coding sequence is TGTGCCAGCAGCCAAGAATATCCCCTACAGGGGGTCAACTATGGCTACACCTTC.

The V call is TRBV5-8, the J call TRBJ1-4; D call uncertain. V was trimmed by 4 bases and J by 2 bases, leaving 12 bases between them. Looked up from germline, CDR1 is SGHTS and CDR2 is YDEGEE. There are 15 residues in the CDR3. CDR3: CASSRFVGTNEKLFF. In DNA, the CDR3 is TGTGCCAGCAGCCGATTCGTGGGCACTAATGAAAAACTGTTTTTT.

The chain uses TRBV27 and TRBJ2-3; a weak D match, TRBD2 (5 bases). Trimming pared 5 bases from V and 10 bases from J, leaving 16 bases between. Germline V gene data show CDR1 as MNHEY and CDR2 as SMNVEV (reference sequence). This CDR3 spans 13 amino acids. CDR3 sequence reads: CASSITSSPSQYF. For the CDR3, the DNA is TGTGCCAGCAGTATAACTAGTTCCCCATCGCAGTATTTT.

This sequence joins TRBV10-3 and TRBJ2-1; the match to TRBD2 covers 10 bases. Per germline, CDR1 ENHRY and CDR2 SYGVKD. Trimming cost V 0 bases and J 12 bases; bases outside gene matches: 11. CDR3 length: 16 amino acids. In DNA form, the CDR3 reads TGTGCCATCAGTGAGTCAGGAGCGGGAGGGCCGACTTTGCAGTTCTTC. Translated, it gives CAISESGAGGPTLQFF.

This chain links TRBV6-5 with TRBJ1-2, with D uncertain. This CDR3 spans 13 amino acids. The V and J ends lost 5 bases and 4 bases respectively, with 11 bases between them. Germline V gene sequence: CDR1 MNHEY, CDR2 SVGAGI. In nucleotides, the CDR3 is TGTGCCAGCAGTCCACAACAGCTCTATGGCTACACCTTC. Translated: CASSPQQLYGYTF.